This passage covers 16 T cell receptor beta chains from one sample sequenced in a study of T cells after yellow fever vaccination. TCRdb independently ran MiXCR on the 5' RACE reads; one entry per CDR3 protein. The sample has almost 600,000 distinct CDR3 sequences, approximately 13% seen once. The sequences come from PBMCs, collected on the day of the yellow fever booster vaccination. These receptors were collected from a man under 40 who received the YFV17D yellow fever vaccine.

This clonotype showed up just a few times. J is TRBJ1-2 and V is TRBV29-1; maybe TRBD1 (5 bases). Germline CDR1 reads SQVTM; CDR2 reads ANQGSEA. This CDR3 comprises 12 residues. Trimming removed 7 bases from V and 4 bases from J, with 13 bases in between. CDR3 loop: CSDATGGYGYTF. Here the CDR3 DNA reads TGCAGCGATGCTACAGGTGGCTATGGCTACACCTTC. The variable domain in full, with the rest retrieved from reference TRBV29-1 and TRBJ1-2, is SAVISQKPSRDICQRGTSLTIQCQVDSQVTMMFWYRQQPGQSLTLIATANQGSEATYESGFVIDKFPISRPNLTFSTLTVSNMSPEDSSIYLCSDATGGYGYTFGSGTRLTVV.

This clonotype was seen a handful of times. This rearrangement joins TRBV19 to TRBJ2-1; D gene ambiguous. CDR1 is LNHDA, CDR2 SQIVND, per germline (reference sequence). Trimming stripped 6 bases from V and 7 bases from J, with 13 bases between. The CDR3 spans 13 residues. CDR3 protein: CASRTSVENEQFF. The CDR3, as DNA: TGTGCCAGTAGGACCTCAGTAGAGAATGAGCAGTTCTTC. Complete variable domain (other parts from reference TRBV19 and TRBJ2-1): DGGITQSPKYLFRKEGQNVTLSCEQNLNHDAMYWYRQDPGQGLRLIYYSQIVNDFQKGDIAEGYSVSREKKESFPLTVTSAQKNPTAFYLCASRTSVENEQFFGPGTRLTVL.

This clonotype has only a few counts. The chain links TRBV10-3 to TRBJ1-1, with 7 bases identical to TRBD1. CDR3 length equals 15 residues. The junction had 6 bases not matched to a gene; V was cut back by 3 bases and J by 2 bases. Germline V gene sequence: CDR1 ENHRY, CDR2 SYGVKD. CDR3 nucleotides: TGTGCCATCAGTGATCCCGGGACAGAAAACACTGAAGCTTTCTTT. Encoded protein: CAISDPGTENTEAFF.

J is TRBJ2-1 and V is TRBV12-3 or TRBV12-4, with 11 bases aligning to TRBD2. J gave up 9 bases and V 6 bases, and 7 bases lay outside the gene matches. This CDR3 spans 14 amino acids. DNA for the CDR3: TGTGCCAGCAGCAAGACTAGCGGGAACGTTGAGCAGTTCTTC. It specifies CASSKTSGNVEQFF.

Only a few counts were recorded for this clonotype. The rearrangement uses TRBV4-3 and TRBJ2-1; D is possibly TRBD1 or TRBD2 (5 bases each). V was shortened by 7 bases and J by 6 bases, with 16 bases between the two germline ends. Looked up from germline, CDR1 is LGHNA and CDR2 is YSLEER. This CDR3 contains 14 residues. The CDR3 loop is CASTDGGAGNEQFF. Here the CDR3 DNA reads TGCGCCAGCACCGACGGTGGGGCGGGCAATGAGCAGTTCTTC.

Only a few counts were recorded for this clonotype. The gene calls are TRBV5-4 and TRBJ2-7, with a possible D match to TRBD2 (6 bases). The germline V gene encodes CDR1 SGHNT and CDR2 YYREEE (reference sequence). CDR3 length: 15 residues. The V end was cut by 3 bases, the J end by 3 bases, with 16 bases between. The CDR3 DNA follows: TGTGCCAGCAGCTCATCGCGGGATCAGGACTACGAGCAGTACTTC. This encodes CASSSSRDQDYEQYF.

This clonotype was detected many times. The chain has TRBV7-7 and TRBJ2-1; D uncertain. The germline V gene has CDR1 SSHAT and CDR2 FNYEAQ (reference sequence). With 3 bases removed from V and 3 bases from J, the gap between germline ends came to 9 bases. This CDR3 spans 14 amino acids. The CDR3 DNA sequence: TGTGCCAGCAGCTTGAGCAGAGACTACAATGAGCAGTTCTTC. It is translated as CASSLSRDYNEQFF.

The chain employs TRBV20-1 and TRBJ2-7; possibly TRBD2 for D (6 bases). The CDR3 is 15 amino acids. V lost 6 bases, J lost 3 bases, and 21 bases lay in between. The V gene's germline CDR1 is DFQATT and CDR2 SNEGSKA (reference sequence). The CDR3 region is CSAPTRDFPHYEQYF. The CDR3 DNA reads as TGCAGTGCACCCACCCGGGACTTTCCACACTACGAGCAGTACTTC.

The chain couples TRBV20-1 to TRBJ2-7; no clear D. Germline CDR1 is DFQATT and CDR2 is SNEGSKA (reference sequence). The CDR3 is made up of 15 amino acids. The germline V and J ends were trimmed by 0 bases and 2 bases, with 14 bases remaining between them. CDR3 in amino acids: CSARDPRVGTYEQYF. The CDR3 region has the DNA TGCAGTGCTAGAGATCCGCGAGTAGGGACCTACGAGCAGTACTTC.

This chain joins TRBV27 and TRBJ2-7; D is uncertain. Trimming removed 7 bases at V and 3 bases at J, with 19 bases between. Germline V gene lookup returns CDR1 MNHEY and CDR2 SMNVEV (reference sequence). The CDR3 has 15 amino acids. CDR3 in DNA: TGTGCCAGCACCCAACATAAGTTGGTATTCTACGAGCAGTACTTC. Translation gives CASTQHKLVFYEQYF.

V is TRBV29-1 and J is TRBJ1-1; 7 nucleotides agree with TRBD1. With V trimmed by 6 bases and J by 5 bases, 6 bases remained unmatched. The germline V gene has CDR1 SQVTM and CDR2 ANQGSEA. CDR3 length: 12 amino acids. CDR3 region: CSVKGASTEAFF. The CDR3 DNA reads TGCAGCGTAAAGGGGGCGAGTACTGAAGCTTTCTTT.

This clonotype came up many times. DNA for the CDR3: TGTGCCACCAGCAGATCCCCCTCTAGCAATCAGCCCCAGCATTTT. Protein sequence: CATSRSPSSNQPQHF. The chain uses TRBV15 and TRBJ1-5; D gene uncertain. The V and J ends lost 2 bases and 0 bases respectively, with 8 bases between them. In germline, CDR1 is LNHNV, CDR2 YYDKDF (reference sequence). The CDR3 runs to 15 residues.

This clonotype was recorded at least ten times. The gene calls are TRBV20-1 and TRBJ2-1; TRBD2 agrees at 8 bases. Per germline, CDR1 DFQATT and CDR2 SNEGSKA (reference sequence). Germline trimming cut 3 bases from V and 0 bases from J; bases unmatched to any gene: 4. The CDR3 runs 15 residues. The CDR3 protein is CSASSGTSSYNEQFF. CDR3 sequence (DNA): TGCAGTGCTAGTTCCGGGACTAGCTCCTACAATGAGCAGTTCTTC.

This sequence joins TRBV29-1 and TRBJ2-2, with D possibly matching TRBD2 (5 bases). This CDR3 is built from 11 residues. Germline CDR1 is SQVTM and CDR2 is ANQGSEA. Trimming took off 6 bases at V and 6 bases at J, with 8 bases between the two ends. CDR3 region: CSVSRAGELFF. DNA for the CDR3: TGCAGCGTGTCGAGGGCCGGGGAGCTGTTTTTT.

This clonotype appeared a few times. The chain is built from TRBV5-4 and TRBJ2-5, with 8 positions matching TRBD1. Germline V gene lookup returns CDR1 SGHNT and CDR2 YYREEE (reference sequence). V shed 3 bases and J 0 bases; nucleotides not matched to a gene: 4. The CDR3 totals 15 residues. Written as DNA, the CDR3 is TGTGCCAGCAGCTCCGGGACAGGCAACCAAGAGACCCAGTACTTC. Residues: CASSSGTGNQETQYF.

The sample holds many counts of this clonotype. This chain connects TRBV10-3 to TRBJ2-1; 11 nucleotides align to TRBD2. The CDR3 extends over 15 amino acids. Germline CDR1 is ENHRY and CDR2 is SYGVKD. The junction had 10 bases not matched to a gene; V was cut back by 6 bases and J by 9 bases. For the CDR3, the DNA is TGTGCCATCAGGCAGGTAGCGGGAGGGCATAGTGAGCAGTTCTTC. Its protein product is CAIRQVAGGHSEQFF.